This TCR beta chain was sequenced in a study of T cell repertoires in cytomegalovirus infection. Points from the study as a whole: CMV-specific TCR beta clonotypes restricted by HLA-C were the ones dominating the ex vivo response.

This clonotype was seen ten or more times. Its antigen remains unidentified. MiXCR, run by TCRdb on the reads, gives a single entry per CDR3 protein. The data contain roughly 230,000 distinct CDR3 sequences, 22% of them singletons. The CDR3 consists of 18 residues. V lost 6 bases and J lost 5, with 26 bases in between. This sequence originates from a human donor in good health (CMV status not recorded). Some clones in this sample may be carry-over from other donors' samples. The chain uses TRBV12-3 or TRBV12-4 and TRBJ2-1; the D is unclear. Sequences were obtained from CD8+ T cells from PBMCs. This CDR3 reads CASRPLRYSKVMDNEQFF. The CDR3 DNA follows: TGTGCCAGCAGGCCCCTCAGGTACTCGAAGGTTATGGACAATGAGCAGTTCTTC.